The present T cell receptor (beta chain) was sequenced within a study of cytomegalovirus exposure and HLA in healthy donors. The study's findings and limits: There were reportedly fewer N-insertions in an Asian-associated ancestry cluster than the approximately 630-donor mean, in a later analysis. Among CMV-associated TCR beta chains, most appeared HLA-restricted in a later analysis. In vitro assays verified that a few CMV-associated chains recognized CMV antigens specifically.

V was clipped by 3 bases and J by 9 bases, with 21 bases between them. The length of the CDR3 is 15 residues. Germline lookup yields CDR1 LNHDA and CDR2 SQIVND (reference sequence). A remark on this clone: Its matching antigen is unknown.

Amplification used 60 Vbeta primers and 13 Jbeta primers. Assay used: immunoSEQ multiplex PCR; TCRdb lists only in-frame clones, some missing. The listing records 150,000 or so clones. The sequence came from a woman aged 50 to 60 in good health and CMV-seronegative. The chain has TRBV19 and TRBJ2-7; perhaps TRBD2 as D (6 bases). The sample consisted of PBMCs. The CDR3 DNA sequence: TGTGCCAGTAGTATTGGTGGGGACGGGAGTCACAGGCAGTACTTC. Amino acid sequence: CASSIGGDGSHRQYF.